This TCR beta chain was profiled in a study of blood T cell repertoires in COVID-19. The overall study: Samples representing acute and convalescent COVID-19 were sourced from the United States, Italy and Spain. PBMCs, B-cell-depleted T cells, or T cells provided the cDNA or gDNA that made up the material.

Only in-frame clones appear in the TCRdb table, and some are missing; sequencing was by immunoSEQ multiplex PCR. Of 250,000 to 300,000 clones in the sample, roughly 91% were seen once. Germline CDR1 MDHEN, CDR2 SYDVKM. V lost 5 bases, J lost 0 bases, and 12 bases stayed unmatched. This CDR3 spans 17 amino acids. Ages ranged from about 18 to 89 years, with residence in 20 to 30 US areas. This rearrangement joins TRBV28 to TRBJ1-2; 7 nucleotides line up with TRBD1. This TCR was recovered from a woman in her fifties or sixties who had recovered from COVID-19. The sequenced material came from PBMCs or T cells enriched from blood (not recorded which). CDR3 loop: CASSDQLQGTANYGYTF. CDR3 coding DNA: TGTGCCAGCAGTGACCAATTACAGGGGACGGCTAACTATGGCTACACCTTC.